This TCR beta chain is from a study of T cells after yellow fever vaccination. TCRdb redid the calling of the 5' RACE reads with MiXCR, one entry per CDR3 protein. This sample has approximately 340,000 distinct CDR3 sequences; roughly 8.7% occur once, and the top ten carry around 17%. The germline V and J ends were trimmed by 0 bases and 2 bases, with 14 bases remaining between them. Looked up from germline, CDR1 is SGDLS and CDR2 is YYNGEE. This CDR3 is built from 16 residues. This clonotype came up many times. Here the sequenced sample was PBMCs, taken on the day of the first yellow fever vaccination. The sequence came from a man between 18 and 35 years old who received the YFV17D yellow fever vaccine. The chain recombines TRBV9 with TRBJ1-2; D not resolved. As DNA, the CDR3 is TGTGCCAGCAGCGTAGATGGTGGCCAGAGGAACTATGGCTACACCTTC. It translates to CASSVDGGQRNYGYTF.